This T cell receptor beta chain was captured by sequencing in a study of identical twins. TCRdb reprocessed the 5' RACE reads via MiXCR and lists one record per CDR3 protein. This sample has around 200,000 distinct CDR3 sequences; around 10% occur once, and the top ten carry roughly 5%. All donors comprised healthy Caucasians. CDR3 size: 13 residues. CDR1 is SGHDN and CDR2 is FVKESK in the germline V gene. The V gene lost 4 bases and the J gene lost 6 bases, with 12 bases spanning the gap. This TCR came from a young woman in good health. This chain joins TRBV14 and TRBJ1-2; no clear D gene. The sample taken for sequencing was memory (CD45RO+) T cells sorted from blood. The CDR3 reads CASSLQLTDGYTF. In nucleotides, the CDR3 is TGTGCCAGCAGCCTACAACTTACCGATGGCTACACCTTC.